The present T cell receptor beta chain was sequenced within a study of regulatory T cells in long-lasting Graves disease. Study-level results: Reduced TCR diversity was observed in persistent Graves' patients versus newly diagnosed patients. Only peripheral blood was studied, not thyroid tissue.

Trimming left V 1 base short and J 11 bases short, with 21 bases between. The CDR3 consists of 17 residues. Germline-derived CDR1 and CDR2 are SGHDN and FVKESK. Researchers made TCR beta libraries by using iRepertoire HTBI primers and running Arm-PCR on CDR3 regions. From the multiplex PCR reads, TCRdb called clonotypes with MiXCR, one entry per CDR3 protein. The repertoire holds roughly 300,000 distinct CDR3 sequences, with roughly a fifth as singletons. Time point reported: persistent/refractory GD, antithyroid drugs over 5 years with positive TRAb. PBMC RNA served as the TCR library source. As to this clonotype: Antigen: not known.

The sequence derives from a female donor with Graves disease. The input for sequencing was peripheral blood mononuclear cells (PBMCs), taken when the disease was refractory, from a patient treated with antithyroid drugs. This rearrangement joins TRBV14 to TRBJ1-6; D gene unclear. Here the CDR3 DNA reads TGTGCCAGCAGCCAAGTTCAACAAGCGGGAATGCGGGCACCCCTCCACTTT. This codes for CASSQVQQAGMRAPLHF.